These 27 T cell receptor beta chains share one sample of origin, sequenced in a study of graft-versus-host responses after intestinal transplantation. Generated by immunoSEQ multiplex PCR, the TCRdb table keeps only in-frame clones and is missing some. The repertoire holds some 66,000 clones, with 75% to 90% as singletons. Intraepithelial and lamina propria lymphocytes were freed from processed graft tissue. Material: ileum tissue, obtained less than 400 days after transplant. The receptors were sampled from a human patient who received an intestinal transplant, so some T cells may come from the graft donor.

The rearrangement joins TRBV7-3 to TRBJ2-6; possibly TRBD1 for D (6 bases). This CDR3 is 18 amino acids long. Germline CDR1 is SGHTA and CDR2 is FQGTGA. V was shortened by 6 bases and J by 0 bases, with 18 bases between the two germline ends. In DNA form, the CDR3 reads TGTGCCAGCAGTTCTCCCCAGGGGATGGTCTCTGGGGCCAACGTCCTGACTTTC. This translates into CASSSPQGMVSGANVLTF.

The V gene is TRBV4-2, the J gene TRBJ2-7; 14 bases align to TRBD2. This CDR3 contains 16 residues. Losses at the gene ends were 0 bases for V and 3 bases for J; bases not matched to a gene: 1. Germline V CDR1 and CDR2: LGHNA, YNFKEQ. The DNA of the CDR3 is TGTGCCAGCAGCCAAGATGGGACTAGCGGGAGCTACGAGCAGTACTTC. It yields the protein CASSQDGTSGSYEQYF.

This sequence joins TRBV2 and TRBJ1-2; D perhaps matches TRBD1 (5 bases). The CDR3 runs 14 residues. The germline V gene encodes CDR1 SNHLY and CDR2 FYNNEI. V lost 4 bases to trimming and J lost 4 bases, with 13 bases between them. CDR3 region: CASSGDSKGYGYTF. DNA of the CDR3: TGTGCCAGCAGTGGGGACTCCAAGGGCTATGGCTACACCTTC.

J is TRBJ2-7 and V is TRBV2; TRBD1 matches 8 bases. This CDR3 contains 16 residues. Germline CDR1 is SNHLY and CDR2 is FYNNEI. V lost 6 bases and J lost 2; bases outside the gene matches: 12. The CDR3 protein is CASRGAVPQGAYEQYF. As DNA, the CDR3 is TGTGCCAGCAGGGGGGCCGTACCACAGGGGGCCTACGAGCAGTACTTC. The full variable domain, its missing parts supplied by reference TRBV2 and TRBJ2-7, is EPEVTQTPSHQVTQMGQEVILRCVPISNHLYFYWYRQILGQKVEFLVSFYNNEISEKSEIFDDQFSVERPDGSNFTLKIRSTKLEDSAMYFCASRGAVPQGAYEQYFGPGTRLTVT.

The rearrangement links TRBV7-8 to TRBJ2-4; D not resolved. The V gene lost 1 base and the J gene lost 6 bases, with 10 bases spanning the gap. The CDR3 spans 14 residues. Per germline, CDR1 SGHVS and CDR2 FQNEAQ. CDR3 sequence (DNA): TGTGCCAGCAGCTTAGGGACCCCCGTAAACATTCAGTACTTC. Translation: CASSLGTPVNIQYF.

This chain links TRBV19 with TRBJ1-2; 8 bases align to TRBD1. Germline assignment: CDR1 LNHDA and CDR2 SQIVND (reference sequence). The CDR3 extends over 17 amino acids. The V gene end was trimmed by 4 bases and the J gene end by 1 base; junction bases not matched to a gene: 11. The CDR3 bases are TGTGCCAGTAGTAACAAGGGGACAGGCGAACTTAACTATGGCTACACCTTC. This sequence encodes CASSNKGTGELNYGYTF.

V is TRBV2 and J is TRBJ2-7; no definite D call. Germline values: CDR1 SNHLY, CDR2 FYNNEI. Trimming pared 3 bases from V and 4 bases from J, leaving 1 base between. The CDR3 totals 10 residues. This CDR3 is CASSDYEQYF. The CDR3 region has the DNA TGTGCCAGCAGTGATTACGAGCAGTACTTC.

The sample holds one count of this clone. The gene calls are TRBV5-1 and TRBJ2-7; tentative D call: TRBD1 (6 bases). V lost 3 bases to trimming and J lost 6 bases, with 16 bases between them. Germline CDR1 SGHRS, CDR2 YFSETQ. The CDR3 is made up of 14 amino acids. For the CDR3, the DNA is TGCGCCAGCAGCTGGACCGGGACAAGCTTCGAGCAGTACTTC. Translation gives CASSWTGTSFEQYF.

This chain joins TRBV5-6 and TRBJ2-7; D is uncertain. CDR1 is SGHDT and CDR2 is YYEEEE in the germline V gene. The CDR3 is 12 amino acids. Trimming took 2 bases from V and 4 from J, leaving 7 bases between them. The CDR3 here is CASSLGAYEQYF. The DNA for the CDR3 is TGTGCCAGCAGCTTAGGAGCGTACGAGCAGTACTTC.

Points on this clone: A read error may account for a junction end that differs from germline. This rearrangement joins TRBV7-9 to TRBJ1-1, with TRBD1 as a possible D gene (6 bases). CDR1 SEHNR and CDR2 FQNEAQ come from the germline V gene (reference sequence). The CDR3 has 15 residues. The CDR3 loop reads CASILMTGGSTEAFF. Here the CDR3 DNA reads TGTGCCAGCATCTTAATGACAGGTGGCTCCACTGAAGCTTTCTTT.

This clone was seen just once. This CDR3 reads CASSHTPNTEAFF. CDR3 sequence (DNA): TGTGCCAGCAGCCATACACCGAACACTGAAGCTTTCTTT. The chain combines TRBV13 with TRBJ1-1; the D is unclear. V lost 5 bases and J 1 base, leaving 8 bases between the germline ends. The germline V gene encodes CDR1 PRHDT and CDR2 FYEKMQ (reference sequence). The CDR3 length is 13 residues. Complete variable domain (other parts from reference TRBV13 and TRBJ1-1): AAGVIQSPRHLIKEKRETATLKCYPIPRHDTVYWYQQGPGQDPQFLISFYEKMQSDKGSIPDRFSAQQFSDYHSELNMSSLELGDSALYFCASSHTPNTEAFFGQGTRLTVV.

The chain carries TRBV6-1 and TRBJ1-2; 7 bases map to TRBD1. V lost 6 bases and J lost 6; bases outside the gene matches: 4. The germline V gene encodes CDR1 MNHNS and CDR2 SASEGT. The CDR3 extends over 12 amino acids. The CDR3 DNA reads as TGTGCCAGCAGCCGAGACAGGGATGGCTACACCTTC. As protein: CASSRDRDGYTF.

This clone came up once. J is TRBJ1-1 and V is TRBV7-3, with D unclear. There are 14 residues in the CDR3. Between the trimmed V and J ends, which lost 0 bases and 0 bases, there was a span of 5 bases. Germline CDR1 reads SGHTA; CDR2 reads FQGTGA. The CDR3 coding sequence is TGTGCCAGCAGCTTAACGGGCCTGAACACTGAAGCTTTCTTT. Protein: CASSLTGLNTEAFF.

The chain links TRBV5-1 to TRBJ1-2, with a tentative D call TRBD1 (5 bases). CDR1 is SGHRS and CDR2 is YFSETQ in the germline V gene. Deletions cut 4 bases from V and 3 bases from J, with 13 bases between. CDR3 size: 14 residues. In DNA, the CDR3 is TGCGCCAGCAGCATCCAGGGAGACTACTATGGCTACACCTTC. This gives the protein CASSIQGDYYGYTF.

The J gene is TRBJ2-7, the V gene TRBV10-2; 13 bases fit TRBD2. The germline V gene has CDR1 WSHSY and CDR2 SAAADI. Unmatched junction bases numbered 5, after V lost 8 bases and J lost 4 bases. The CDR3 has 14 amino acids. The CDR3 reads CASGMTSGGYEQYF. CDR3 nucleotide sequence: TGCGCCAGCGGCATGACTAGCGGGGGGTACGAGCAGTACTTC.

V is TRBV18 and J is TRBJ2-1, with TRBD1 as a possible D gene (6 bases). CDR3 length: 16 amino acids. The V end was cut by 1 base, the J end by 3 bases, with 13 bases between. Germline V gene sequence: CDR1 KGHSH, CDR2 LQKENI. The CDR3 DNA follows: TGTGCCAGCTCACCACTGGCCGGACAGATCTACAATGAGCAGTTCTTC. Protein product: CASSPLAGQIYNEQFF. The full variable domain, its missing parts supplied by reference TRBV18 and TRBJ2-1, is NAGVMQNPRHLVRRRGQEARLRCSPMKGHSHVYWYRQLPEEGLKFMVYLQKENIIDESGMPKERFSAEFPKEGPSILRIQQVVRGDSAAYFCASSPLAGQIYNEQFFGPGTRLTVL.

To note about this clone: An end of the junction does not agree with germline; a read error may underlie this. V gene TRBV28 combines with J gene TRBJ2-7, with TRBD1 matching 9 bases. CDR1 is MDHEN, CDR2 SYDVKM, per germline. CDR3 length: 11 amino acids. The CDR3: CASSLNRDRDF. In DNA form, the CDR3 reads TGTGCCAGCAGTCTAAACCGGGACAGGGATTTC.

The chain employs TRBV6-5 and TRBJ2-7; D remains unclear. Germline V gene data show CDR1 as MNHEY and CDR2 as SVGAGI. This CDR3 has 13 residues. The ends were cut back, 0 bases at V and 5 bases at J, with 8 bases in the middle. Written as DNA, the CDR3 is TGTGCCAGCAGTTACTCGAAGTTGAACGAGCAGTACTTC. Its translation: CASSYSKLNEQYF.

The genes are TRBV4-2 and TRBJ1-4; D may be TRBD1 (6 bases). V dropped 5 bases and J dropped 0 bases, with 10 bases sitting between them. This CDR3 region has 15 residues. Germline V gene lookup returns CDR1 LGHNA and CDR2 YNFKEQ. The CDR3 region has the DNA TGTGCCAGCAGCTCCAGGGGTTCAACTAATGAAAAACTGTTTTTT. It yields the protein CASSSRGSTNEKLFF.

The CDR3 reads CASSPAGGRSYNEQFF. CDR3 nucleotide sequence: TGTGCCAGCAGCCCCGCTGGCGGCCGCTCCTACAATGAGCAGTTCTTC. The genes are TRBV7-3 and TRBJ2-1; D remains unclear. This CDR3 contains 16 residues. V was trimmed by 5 bases and J by 0 bases, leaving 14 bases between them. The germline V gene encodes CDR1 SGHTA and CDR2 FQGTGA.

The gene calls are TRBV15 and TRBJ2-5; no definite D call. Deletions cut 8 bases from V and 7 bases from J, with 11 bases between. The CDR3 totals 11 residues. The germline V gene encodes CDR1 LNHNV and CDR2 YYDKDF (reference sequence). The CDR3 DNA is TGTGCCACCGAGCGATTGGGGACCCAGTACTTC. Amino acid sequence: CATERLGTQYF.

V usage is TRBV4-2 and J usage is TRBJ2-3, with TRBD2 identical over 13 bases. The germline V gene has CDR1 LGHNA and CDR2 YNFKEQ. V was clipped by 3 bases and J by 5 bases; unmatched bases: 8. This CDR3 comprises 17 residues. For the CDR3, the DNA is TGTGCCAGCAGCCAGGGAACTAGCGGGGGGGCTGTAGATACGCAGTATTTT. Translating gives CASSQGTSGGAVDTQYF.

This sequence joins TRBV18 and TRBJ1-3, with D uncertain. This CDR3 spans 13 amino acids. Germline V gene sequence: CDR1 KGHSH, CDR2 LQKENI. The V end lost 4 bases, the J end lost 2 bases, and 6 bases lay between the germline ends. CDR3: CASSHETGNTIYF. CDR3 nucleotide sequence: TGTGCCAGCTCACACGAGACTGGAAACACCATATATTTT.

J is TRBJ2-7 and V is TRBV7-9; D is possibly TRBD1 (5 bases). Germline V gene sequence: CDR1 SEHNR, CDR2 FQNEAQ (reference sequence). Trimming shortened V by 3 bases and J by 2 bases, and 11 bases separated the two germline ends. The CDR3 covers 14 residues. The DNA of the CDR3 is TGTGCCAGCAGCTTTGTGACAGTCCCCTACGAGCAGTACTTC. The encoded protein is CASSFVTVPYEQYF.

The gene calls are TRBV6-5 and TRBJ2-7; perhaps D is TRBD1 or TRBD2 (5 bases each). CDR3 length equals 14 residues. V lost 2 bases, J lost 0 bases, and 8 bases lay in between. CDR1 and CDR2 (germline): MNHEY, SVGAGI. The CDR3 nucleotides are TGTGCCAGCAGTTACGGGGACGGCTCCTACGAGCAGTACTTC. Translating gives CASSYGDGSYEQYF.

This rearrangement joins TRBV2 to TRBJ2-5, with a tentative D call TRBD2 (5 bases). Germline V gene data show CDR1 as SNHLY and CDR2 as FYNNEI. The CDR3 consists of 12 residues. V lost 6 bases to trimming and J lost 4 bases, with 9 bases between them. The CDR3 DNA is TGTGCCAGCAGGGGCCGGGGAGAGACCCAGTACTTC. Translated: CASRGRGETQYF.

This chain uses TRBV6-1 with TRBJ2-5; 7 nucleotides match TRBD2. The CDR3 totals 14 residues. V dropped 6 bases and J dropped 5; count of bases not matched to a gene: 9. Germline CDR1 is MNHNS and CDR2 is SASEGT. The CDR3 loop reads CASSKRGLRETQYF. In DNA, the CDR3 is TGTGCCAGCAGCAAGCGGGGTTTGCGGGAGACCCAGTACTTC.